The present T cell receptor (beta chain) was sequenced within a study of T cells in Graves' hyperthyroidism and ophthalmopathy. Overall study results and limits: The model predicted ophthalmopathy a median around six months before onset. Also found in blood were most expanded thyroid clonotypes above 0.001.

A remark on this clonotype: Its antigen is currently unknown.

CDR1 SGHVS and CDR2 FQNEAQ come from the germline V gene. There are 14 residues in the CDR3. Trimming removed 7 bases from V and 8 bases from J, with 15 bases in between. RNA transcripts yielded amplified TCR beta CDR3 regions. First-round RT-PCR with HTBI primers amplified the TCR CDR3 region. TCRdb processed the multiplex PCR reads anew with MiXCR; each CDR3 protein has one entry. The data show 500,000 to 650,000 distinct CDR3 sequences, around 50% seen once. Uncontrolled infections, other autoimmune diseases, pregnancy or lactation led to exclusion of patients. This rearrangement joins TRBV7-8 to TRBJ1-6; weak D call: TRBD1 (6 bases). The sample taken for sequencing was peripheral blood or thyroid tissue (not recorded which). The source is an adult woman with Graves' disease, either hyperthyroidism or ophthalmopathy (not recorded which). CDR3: CASKPGDNYSPLHF. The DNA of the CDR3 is TGTGCCAGCAAGCCCGGGGACAACTATTCACCCCTCCACTTT.